The next 26 T cell receptor beta chains were all read from a single sample in a study of blood T cell repertoires in COVID-19. Some clones are missing from TCRdb's copy, which holds only in-frame ones; the method was immunoSEQ multiplex PCR. The data show roughly 170,000 clones, approximately 87% seen once. The specimen was peripheral blood. Receptors originate from a man between 65 and 80 years old with active or convalescent COVID-19.

The chain combines TRBV28 with TRBJ1-2; 8 bases match TRBD1. CDR3 size: 14 residues. Germline lookup yields CDR1 MDHEN and CDR2 SYDVKM. After removal of 5 bases from V and 6 bases from J, the junction contained 8 bases not matched to a gene. The CDR3 sequence: CASSLTGAANGYTF. The CDR3 DNA sequence: TGTGCCAGCAGTCTGACAGGGGCGGCAAATGGCTACACCTTC.

Only one count was recorded for this clone. The chain couples TRBV30 to TRBJ1-3, with D unresolved. CDR1 and CDR2 from the germline V gene are GTSNPN and SVGIG (reference sequence). V was clipped by 1 base and J by 3 bases, with 13 bases between them. The CDR3 is 15 residues long. CDR3 sequence (DNA): TGTGCCTGGAGTGCCCCCCATGGGCTTGGAAACACCATATATTTT. Translation gives CAWSAPHGLGNTIYF. The variable domain in full, with the rest retrieved from reference TRBV30 and TRBJ1-3, is SQTIHQWPATLVQPVGSPLSLECTVEGTSNPNLYWYRQAAGRGLQLLFYSVGIGQISSEVPQNLSASRPQDRQFILSSKKLLLSDSGFYLCAWSAPHGLGNTIYFGEGSWLTVV.

The chain combines TRBV19 with TRBJ2-2; D ambiguous. This CDR3 has 12 amino acids. Between the trimmed V and J ends, which lost 6 bases and 8 bases, there was a span of 10 bases. In germline, CDR1 is LNHDA, CDR2 SQIVND (reference sequence). The CDR3 coding sequence is TGTGCCAGTAGCCTGGAGTTGGGGGAGCTGTTTTTT. It is translated as CASSLELGELFF.

The chain is built from TRBV5-1 and TRBJ1-2; D might be TRBD1 (5 bases). V dropped 2 bases and J dropped 8 bases, with 13 bases sitting between them. Germline CDR1 SGHRS, CDR2 YFSETQ. There are 13 residues in the CDR3. The CDR3 here is CASSFLDSMGYTF. CDR3 nucleotides: TGCGCCAGCAGCTTCCTTGACAGTATGGGCTACACCTTC.

This clone was seen a few times. This chain connects TRBV4-3 to TRBJ1-1, with 7 bases that match TRBD1. Trimming at V came to 1 base and at J to 0 bases, leaving 8 bases not matched to a gene. The CDR3 consists of 17 residues. Germline loops: CDR1 LGHNA, CDR2 YSLEER. The CDR3 DNA sequence: TGCGCCAGCAGCCAAGGTCCGGTGACAGGGCTGAACACTGAAGCTTTCTTT. Its protein is CASSQGPVTGLNTEAFF.

This chain uses TRBV4-3 with TRBJ2-7; no definite D call. The CDR3 consists of 15 residues. Trimming stripped 1 base from V and 0 bases from J, with 10 bases between. Germline V gives CDR1 LGHNA, CDR2 YSLEER. The DNA for the CDR3 is TGCGCCAGCAGCCAAGTTGCGGAAAGCTCCTACGAGCAGTACTTC. It yields the protein CASSQVAESSYEQYF.

This chain uses TRBV28 with TRBJ1-2, with D unresolved. Germline CDR1 reads MDHEN; CDR2 reads SYDVKM. Trimming shortened V by 4 bases and J by 7 bases, and 25 bases separated the two germline ends. This CDR3 has 17 amino acids. CDR3 in DNA: TGTGCCAGCAGTTCCCCAGGCTGGGTCACAGAAAGTGTTGGCTACACCTTC. It translates to CASSSPGWVTESVGYTF.

The gene calls are TRBV5-1 and TRBJ1-2; 9 bases agree with TRBD1. From germline, CDR1 is SGHRS and CDR2 YFSETQ. The CDR3 is 15 residues long. The junction had 6 bases not matched to a gene; V was cut back by 2 bases and J by 4 bases. The CDR3 here is CASSFWTGEAYGYTF. The DNA of the CDR3 is TGCGCCAGCAGCTTTTGGACAGGGGAGGCCTATGGCTACACCTTC.

This clone was observed once. The V call is TRBV28, the J call TRBJ1-2; a weak D match, TRBD1 (6 bases). The CDR3 has 14 amino acids. Germline assignment: CDR1 MDHEN and CDR2 SYDVKM. V gave up 7 bases and J gave up 7 bases, with 19 bases separating them. The CDR3 reads CASTTQGRLGGYTF. CDR3 in DNA: TGTGCCAGCACCACACAGGGAAGGTTGGGTGGCTACACCTTC.

This chain connects TRBV6-6 to TRBJ2-2; 7 bases match TRBD1. The CDR3 totals 14 residues. CDR1 is MNHNY and CDR2 is SVGAGI in the germline V gene (reference sequence). After removal of 6 bases from V and 7 bases from J, the junction contained 8 bases not matched to a gene. The DNA of the CDR3 is TGTGCCAGCAGCGGCCGACAGGGTAACGGGGAGCTGTTTTTT. Translation gives CASSGRQGNGELFF.

The chain is built from TRBV6-2 or TRBV6-3 and TRBJ2-3; tentative D call: TRBD2 (5 bases). Trimming left V 6 bases short and J 3 bases short, with 19 bases between. This CDR3 spans 16 amino acids. Looked up from germline, CDR1 is MNHEY and CDR2 is SVGEGT. This CDR3 reads CASSLLADLGTDTQYF. In DNA form, the CDR3 reads TGTGCCAGCAGCCTCCTAGCAGACTTAGGGACAGATACGCAGTATTTT.

The chain joins TRBV18 to TRBJ1-6; TRBD1 matches 9 bases. CDR3 length equals 18 residues. Germline values: CDR1 KGHSH, CDR2 LQKENI. Trimming cost V 1 base and J 8 bases; bases outside gene matches: 12. This chain's CDR3 is CASSPRETGGVGDSPLHF. CDR3 nucleotides: TGTGCCAGCTCACCACGGGAGACAGGGGGTGTCGGAGATTCACCCCTCCACTTT.

The chain employs TRBV7-2 and TRBJ2-2; 12 positions agree with TRBD2. This CDR3 comprises 15 residues. The germline V gene has CDR1 SGHTA and CDR2 FQGNSA. The ends lost 8 bases at V and 6 bases at J; junction bases unmatched: 7. This CDR3 is CASPTSGRTAGELFF. CDR3 in DNA: TGTGCCAGCCCAACTAGCGGGAGGACCGCCGGGGAGCTGTTTTTT.

The chain combines TRBV15 with TRBJ1-6; D ambiguous. Trimming took off 8 bases at V and 0 bases at J, with 11 bases between the two ends. Per the germline V gene, CDR1 is LNHNV and CDR2 is YYDKDF (reference sequence). The CDR3 is made up of 15 amino acids. The CDR3 sequence is CATAGLSSYNSPLHF. For the CDR3, the DNA is TGTGCCACCGCCGGACTGAGCTCCTATAATTCACCCCTCCACTTT.

The V gene is TRBV7-2, the J gene TRBJ1-2, with 7 bases matching TRBD1. Germline V lookup: CDR1 SGHTA, CDR2 FQGNSA. V shed 5 bases, J shed 8 bases, and the junction held 8 bases outside the gene matches. This CDR3 is 13 amino acids long. The CDR3 nucleotides are TGTGCCAGCAGCCTGAGGGCGGACAGGGGCTACACCTTC. Translation: CASSLRADRGYTF.

The chain joins TRBV18 to TRBJ1-1; D possibly corresponds to TRBD1 (6 bases). The germline V and J ends were trimmed by 6 bases and 2 bases, with 13 bases remaining between them. CDR1 is KGHSH, CDR2 LQKENI, per germline. This CDR3 is 14 amino acids long. CDR3 in amino acids: CASSPRTVNTEAFF. The CDR3 DNA sequence: TGTGCCAGCTCGCCGAGGACAGTCAACACTGAAGCTTTCTTT.

As DNA, the CDR3 is TGCGCCAGCAGTGTGACTAGCGGGGGAAACACAGATACGCAGTATTTT. This translates into CASSVTSGGNTDTQYF. The gene calls are TRBV10-1 and TRBJ2-3, with 12 bases fitting TRBD2. CDR3 size: 16 residues. Germline CDR1 is WNHNN and CDR2 is SYGVQD (reference sequence). Unmatched junction bases numbered 4, after V lost 4 bases and J lost 2 bases.

The chain combines TRBV2 with TRBJ1-5, with 9 bases matching TRBD1. CDR1 and CDR2 (germline): SNHLY, FYNNEI. Trimming cost V 10 bases and J 6 bases; bases outside gene matches: 10. This CDR3 contains 14 residues. As DNA, the CDR3 is TGTGCCACCAGGGCCGGGACAGGGTTTCAGCCCCAGCATTTT. Protein: CATRAGTGFQPQHF. Looking up the rest from reference TRBV2 and TRBJ1-5 gives the full variable domain: EPEVTQTPSHQVTQMGQEVILRCVPISNHLYFYWYRQILGQKVEFLVSFYNNEISEKSEIFDDQFSVERPDGSNFTLKIRSTKLEDSAMYFCATRAGTGFQPQHFGDGTRLSIL.

The chain has TRBV7-8 and TRBJ2-7; TRBD1 might be the D (6 bases). Trimming removed 3 bases at V and 2 bases at J, with 8 bases between. The CDR3 sequence is 13 residues long. From germline, CDR1 is SGHVS and CDR2 FQNEAQ. CDR3 in amino acids: CASSFRTAYEQYF. The CDR3 bases are TGTGCCAGCAGCTTCCGGACAGCCTACGAGCAGTACTTC.

V usage is TRBV3-1 (or the pseudogene TRBV3-2) and J usage is TRBJ1-2; maybe TRBD1 (5 bases). This CDR3 contains 15 residues. Germline CDR1 is LGHDT and CDR2 is YNNKEL (reference sequence). The V end lost 6 bases, the J end lost 4 bases, and 18 bases lay between the germline ends. CDR3 bases: TGTGCCAGCAGTCAGGACCCGACAGCCGGCTATGGCTACACCTTC. Translation gives CASSQDPTAGYGYTF.

V gene TRBV2 combines with J gene TRBJ2-5; no definite D call. Trimming removed 4 bases from V and 6 bases from J, with 12 bases in between. The V gene's germline CDR1 is SNHLY and CDR2 FYNNEI. This CDR3 is built from 13 residues. CDR3 protein: CASSATGQKTQYF. CDR3 sequence (DNA): TGTGCCAGCAGTGCTACGGGTCAGAAGACCCAGTACTTC.

CDR3 coding DNA: TGTGCCTGGAGTGTGGGGGGAGATTACTATGGCTACACCTTC. This codes for CAWSVGGDYYGYTF. The chain links TRBV30 to TRBJ1-2; possible D gene TRBD1, 5 bases. Germline lookup yields CDR1 GTSNPN and CDR2 SVGIG (reference sequence). V dropped 0 bases and J dropped 3 bases, with 11 bases sitting between them. The CDR3 has 14 amino acids.

This clone was picked up a small number of times. This chain links TRBV7-8 with TRBJ1-5; 7 bases are shared with TRBD1. There are 15 residues in the CDR3. Germline loops: CDR1 SGHVS, CDR2 FQNEAQ. Germline trimming cut 5 bases from V and 11 bases from J; bases unmatched to any gene: 15. The CDR3 loop is CASSAQIRTGQTQHF. The CDR3 DNA reads TGTGCCAGCAGCGCCCAAATTAGGACAGGACAAACCCAGCATTTT.

The chain employs TRBV6-5 and TRBJ2-2, with 10 bases matching TRBD1. After removal of 4 bases from V and 5 bases from J, the junction contained 4 bases not matched to a gene. The germline CDR1 and CDR2 sequences are MNHEY and SVGAGI. There are 15 residues in the CDR3. The CDR3 is CASSSDRGRTGELFF. CDR3 DNA sequence: TGTGCCAGCAGTTCTGACAGGGGGCGTACCGGGGAGCTGTTTTTT.

This clone showed up just once. V and J are TRBV11-3 and TRBJ2-2; D is ambiguous. Germline CDR1 reads SGHNT; CDR2 reads YENEEA. This CDR3 has 15 residues. V gave up 1 base and J gave up 4 bases, with 10 bases separating them. The CDR3, as DNA: TGTGCCAGCAGCTTAGGCAGGATGTCCACCGGGGAGCTGTTTTTT. Translation gives CASSLGRMSTGELFF.

The V gene is TRBV12-3 or TRBV12-4, the J gene TRBJ2-7; D may be TRBD2 (7 bases). Trimming shortened V by 6 bases and J by 4 bases, and 13 bases separated the two germline ends. This CDR3 comprises 13 residues. CDR3 in amino acids: CASRGRGAYEQYF. The CDR3 coding sequence is TGTGCCAGCAGGGGGAGGGGGGCGTACGAGCAGTACTTC.